This T cell receptor beta chain was profiled in a study of CXCR3-negative and CXCR3-positive naive CD8 T cells. The method, 5' RACE with UMI labels, was used to prepare the TRB cDNA libraries. TCRdb derives one entry per CDR3 protein from the 5' RACE reads, leaving out DNA. Found here are some 130,000 distinct CDR3 sequences; the top ten clones hold just under 0.5%. Details on this clonotype: Antigen: not known.

All CD8+ T cell subsets were sorted in triplicate at some 300,000 cells each. A CD45RO-CCR7+CD27+CD95- profile was what naive CD8+ T cells displayed. The study's findings and limits: Cryopreserved cells showed partially decreased CXCR3 expression, and most assays used fresh PBMCs. Compared with CXCR3-negative naive cells, CXCR3-positive naive cells showed more hydrophobic TRB CDR3s.

The specimen was naive CXCR3- CD8+ T cells from blood. Subset denoted: CD45RO-CCR7+CD27+CD95- naive CD8+ T cells lacking CXCR3 (TNR3-). This TCR was sampled from a human donor in good health. Some clones in this sample may be carry-over from other donors' samples.

The CDR3 loop is CASSLSWGGTYEQYF. V is TRBV5-1 and J is TRBJ2-7. The CDR3 loop spans 15 amino acids. The germline V gene encodes CDR1 SGHRS and CDR2 YFSETQ.